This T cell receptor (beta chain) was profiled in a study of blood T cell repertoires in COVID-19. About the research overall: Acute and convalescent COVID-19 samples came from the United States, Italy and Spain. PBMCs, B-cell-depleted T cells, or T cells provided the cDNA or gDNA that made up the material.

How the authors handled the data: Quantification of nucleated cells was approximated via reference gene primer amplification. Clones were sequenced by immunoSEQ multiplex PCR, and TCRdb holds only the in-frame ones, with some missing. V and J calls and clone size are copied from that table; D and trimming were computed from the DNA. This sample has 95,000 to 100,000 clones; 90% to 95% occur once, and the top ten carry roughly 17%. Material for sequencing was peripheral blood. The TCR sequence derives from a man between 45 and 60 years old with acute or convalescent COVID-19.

Here the CDR3 reads CASSRNTGTGGYGYTF. As DNA, the CDR3 is TGCGCCAGCAGCCGAAACACCGGGACAGGGGGCTATGGCTACACCTTC. The V and J genes are TRBV4-1 and TRBJ1-2; 11 bases align to TRBD1. Germline CDR1 is MGHRA and CDR2 is YSYEKL. The CDR3 sequence is 16 residues long. J gave up 4 bases and V 4 bases, and 8 bases lay outside the gene matches.